A selection of T cell receptor beta chains follows, all from one sample in a study of blood T cell repertoires in COVID-19. Using immunoSEQ multiplex PCR, the repertoire was profiled, and TCRdb retains in-frame clones only, with some absent. In the table there are approximately 46,000 clones, approximately 85% of which are singletons. The sample consisted of peripheral blood. The receptors stem from a man aged 55 to 70 with acute or convalescent COVID-19. Each CDR3 is given with its conserved first and last residue. Each record gives: J gene, D gene, V gene, clone size, CDR3 protein, CDR3 DNA. A D gene is named only where the DNA matches it firmly. Only part of the rows carry a size: once, few, many, or a class if the clone is expanded.

TRBJ2-7 - TRBV27 once CASSQRGTFSSYEQYF TGTGCCAGCAGTCAACGAGGGACATTCAGCTCCTACGAGCAGTACTTC
TRBJ2-7 TRBD2 TRBV19 - CASSKGLVTYEQYF TGTGCCAGTAGTAAGGGACTAGTAACCTACGAGCAGTACTTC
TRBJ2-7 - TRBV28 - CASSSSGEGGSYEQYF TGTGCCAGCAGTTCCTCAGGGGAGGGGGGCTCCTACGAGCAGTACTTC
TRBJ2-7 TRBD1 TRBV5-6 - CASSIGQGEFGEQYF TGTGCCAGCAGCATAGGACAGGGTGAATTCGGCGAGCAGTACTTC
TRBJ2-6 - TRBV7-3 - CASSLRATGQTSGANVLTF TGTGCCAGCAGCTTAAGGGCGACAGGCCAAACCTCTGGGGCCAACGTCCTGACTTTC
TRBJ2-7 - TRBV2 - CASRLGSGPYEQYF TGTGCCAGCAGGTTGGGGAGCGGGCCCTACGAGCAGTACTTC
TRBJ1-2 - TRBV28 - CASSFSQVDGYTF TGTGCCAGCAGTTTTTCACAGGTTGATGGCTACACCTTC
TRBJ1-1 - TRBV27 - CASRAELNTEAFF TGTGCCAGCAGGGCGGAATTGAACACTGAAGCTTTCTTT
TRBJ2-7 TRBD1 TRBV18 - CASSPGQGEGEQYF TGTGCCAGTTCACCGGGACAGGGGGAGGGGGAGCAGTACTTC
TRBJ1-6 - TRBV2 - CASNLARSYNSPLHF TGTGCCAGCAATTTGGCCAGATCATATAATTCACCCCTCCACTTT
TRBJ2-7 TRBD2 TRBV14 - CASSQVGTSGSFKQYF TGTGCCAGCAGCCAAGTAGGGACTAGCGGGAGCTTCAAGCAGTACTTC
TRBJ1-1 - TRBV28 - CASSVRVDYTEAFF TGTGCCAGCAGTGTCAGGGTAGACTACACTGAAGCTTTCTTT
TRBJ1-1 TRBD1 TRBV19 - CASMGTVNTEAFF TGTGCCAGTATGGGGACAGTGAACACTGAAGCTTTCTTT
TRBJ1-4 TRBD1 TRBV2 - CASRRDRGSEKLFF TGTGCCAGCAGGCGGGACAGGGGTTCTGAAAAACTGTTTTTT
TRBJ2-1 TRBD2 TRBV27 few CASNERGSYNEQFF TGTGCCAGCAACGAGCGGGGTTCCTACAATGAGCAGTTCTTC
TRBJ2-3 - TRBV2 few CASIGASDPDTQYF TGTGCCAGCATAGGGGCTAGCGATCCAGATACGCAGTATTTT
TRBJ2-3 - TRBV7-3 - CASSPRGTDTQYF TGTGCCAGCAGCCCCCGGGGGACAGATACGCAGTATTTT
TRBJ2-5 TRBD1 TRBV28 - CASLTRGLGQETQYF TGTGCCAGCCTAACTAGGGGGCTCGGCCAAGAGACCCAGTACTTC
TRBJ2-1 TRBD1 TRBV9 - CASSVGTGLDEQFF TGTGCCAGCAGCGTAGGGACAGGTTTGGATGAGCAGTTCTTC